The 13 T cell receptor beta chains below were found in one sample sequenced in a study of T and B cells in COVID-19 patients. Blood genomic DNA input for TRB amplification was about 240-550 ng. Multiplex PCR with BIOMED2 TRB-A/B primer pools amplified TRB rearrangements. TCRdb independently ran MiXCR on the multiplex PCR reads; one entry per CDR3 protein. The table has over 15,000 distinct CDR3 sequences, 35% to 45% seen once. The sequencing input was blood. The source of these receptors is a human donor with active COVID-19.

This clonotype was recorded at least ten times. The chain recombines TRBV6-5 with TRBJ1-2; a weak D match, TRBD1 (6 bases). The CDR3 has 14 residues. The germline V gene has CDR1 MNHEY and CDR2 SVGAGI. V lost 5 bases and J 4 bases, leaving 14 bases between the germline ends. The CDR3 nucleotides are TGTGCCAGCAGTATCGGAGGACAGCCCTATGGCTACACCTTC. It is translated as CASSIGGQPYGYTF.

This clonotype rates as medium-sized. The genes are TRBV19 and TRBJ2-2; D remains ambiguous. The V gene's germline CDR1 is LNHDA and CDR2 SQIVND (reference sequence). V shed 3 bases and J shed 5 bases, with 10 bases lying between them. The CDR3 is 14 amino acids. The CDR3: CASSIRARTGELFF. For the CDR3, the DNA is TGTGCCAGTAGTATCAGAGCGAGAACCGGGGAGCTGTTTTTT.

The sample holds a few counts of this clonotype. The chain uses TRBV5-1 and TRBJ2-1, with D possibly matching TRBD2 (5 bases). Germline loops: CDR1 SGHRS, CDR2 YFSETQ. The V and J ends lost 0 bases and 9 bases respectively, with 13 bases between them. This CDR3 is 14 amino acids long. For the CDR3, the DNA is TGCGCCAGCAGCTTGGAGGTGGCTGAGGGTGAGCAGTTCTTC. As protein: CASSLEVAEGEQFF.

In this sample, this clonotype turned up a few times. The CDR3 spells CATTALGGDYGYTF. CDR3 nucleotide sequence: TGTGCCACCACGGCCCTCGGAGGGGACTATGGCTACACCTTC. The chain has TRBV19 and TRBJ1-2, with a weak D call TRBD1 (5 bases). Per the germline V gene, CDR1 is LNHDA and CDR2 is SQIVND (reference sequence). Trimming removed 10 bases from V and 3 bases from J, with 18 bases in between. The CDR3 runs 14 residues.

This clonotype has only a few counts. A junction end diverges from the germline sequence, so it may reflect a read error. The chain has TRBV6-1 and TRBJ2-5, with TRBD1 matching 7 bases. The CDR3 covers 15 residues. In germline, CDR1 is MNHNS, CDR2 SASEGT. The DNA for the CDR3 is TGTGCCAGCAGCGAAGACAGGGCCCCTTATGAGACCCAGTACTTC. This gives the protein CASSEDRAPYETQYF.

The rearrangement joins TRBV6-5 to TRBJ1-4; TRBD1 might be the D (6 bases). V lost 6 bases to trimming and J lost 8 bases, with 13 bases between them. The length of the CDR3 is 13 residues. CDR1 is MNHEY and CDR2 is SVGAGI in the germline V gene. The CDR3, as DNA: TGTGCCAGCAGACCCGGGACAAAAGAAAAACTGTTTTTT. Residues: CASRPGTKEKLFF.

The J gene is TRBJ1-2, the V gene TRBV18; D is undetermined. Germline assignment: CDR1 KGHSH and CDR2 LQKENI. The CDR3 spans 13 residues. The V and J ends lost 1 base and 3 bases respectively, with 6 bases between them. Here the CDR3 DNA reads TGTGCCAGCTCACCACTGACGGACTATGGCTACACCTTC. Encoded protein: CASSPLTDYGYTF. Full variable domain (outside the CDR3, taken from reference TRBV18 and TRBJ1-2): NAGVMQNPRHLVRRRGQEARLRCSPMKGHSHVYWYRQLPEEGLKFMVYLQKENIIDESGMPKERFSAEFPKEGPSILRIQQVVRGDSAAYFCASSPLTDYGYTFGSGTRLTVV.

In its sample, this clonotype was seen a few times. The CDR3 loop is CASSLREGETQYF. The CDR3 region has the DNA TGTGCCAGCAGCCTCAGGGAGGGAGAGACCCAGTACTTC. This chain joins TRBV7-9 and TRBJ2-5; 7 nucleotides match TRBD2. Trimming took 5 bases from V and 4 from J; bases not matched to a gene: 4. The germline V gene encodes CDR1 SEHNR and CDR2 FQNEAQ (reference sequence). The CDR3 spans 13 residues.

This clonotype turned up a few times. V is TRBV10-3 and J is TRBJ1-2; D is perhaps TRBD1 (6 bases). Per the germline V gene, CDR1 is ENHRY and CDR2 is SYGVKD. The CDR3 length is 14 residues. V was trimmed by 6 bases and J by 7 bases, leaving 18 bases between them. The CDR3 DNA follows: TGTGCCATCAGCGAGGTTAGGGGGGTGACTGGCTACACCTTC. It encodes CAISEVRGVTGYTF.

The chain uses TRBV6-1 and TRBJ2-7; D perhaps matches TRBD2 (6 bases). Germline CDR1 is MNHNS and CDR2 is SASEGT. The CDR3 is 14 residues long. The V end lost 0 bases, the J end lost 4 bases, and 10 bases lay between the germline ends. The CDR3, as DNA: TGTGCCAGCAGTGAAGCGCTAGGGACTTACGAGCAGTACGTC. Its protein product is CASSEALGTYEQYV.

Here the CDR3 DNA reads TGTGCCATTACAGGGTCAACTAATGAAAAACTGTTTTTT. Its protein product is CAITGSTNEKLFF. The chain joins TRBV10-3 to TRBJ1-4; TRBD1 is a possible D gene (6 bases). With 9 bases removed from V and 0 bases from J, the gap between germline ends came to 8 bases. There are 13 residues in the CDR3. CDR1 and CDR2 from the germline V gene are ENHRY and SYGVKD.

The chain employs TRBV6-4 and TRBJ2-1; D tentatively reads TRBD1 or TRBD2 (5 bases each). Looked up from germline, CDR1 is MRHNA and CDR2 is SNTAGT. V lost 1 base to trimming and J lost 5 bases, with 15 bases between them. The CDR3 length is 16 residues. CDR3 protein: CASSDLYLGDHNEQFF. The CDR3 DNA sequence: TGTGCCAGCAGTGACTTATACCTGGGGGACCACAATGAGCAGTTCTTC.

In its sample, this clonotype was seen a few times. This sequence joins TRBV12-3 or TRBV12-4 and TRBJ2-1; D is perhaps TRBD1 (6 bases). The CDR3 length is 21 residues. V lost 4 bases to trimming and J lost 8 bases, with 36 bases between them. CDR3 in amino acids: CASSSPNPDLSGVRRSDEQFF. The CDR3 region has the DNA TGTGCCAGCAGTTCCCCAAACCCCGACCTTTCAGGGGTCAGGCGGTCGGATGAGCAGTTCTTC.